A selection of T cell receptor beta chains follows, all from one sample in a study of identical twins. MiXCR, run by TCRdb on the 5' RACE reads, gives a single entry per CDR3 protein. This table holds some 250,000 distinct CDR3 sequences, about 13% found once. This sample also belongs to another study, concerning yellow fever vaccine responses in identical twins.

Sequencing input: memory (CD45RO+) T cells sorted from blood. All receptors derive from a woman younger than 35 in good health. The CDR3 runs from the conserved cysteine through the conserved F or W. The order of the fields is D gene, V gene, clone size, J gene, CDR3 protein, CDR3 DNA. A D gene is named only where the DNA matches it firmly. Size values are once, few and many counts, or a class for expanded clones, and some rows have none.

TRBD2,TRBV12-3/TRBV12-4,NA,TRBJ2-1,CASSHASGGAGNEQFF,TGTGCCAGCAGTCACGCTAGCGGGGGGGCCGGCAATGAGCAGTTCTTC
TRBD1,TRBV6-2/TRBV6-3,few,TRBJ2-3,CAVLRGPGTDTQYF,TGTGCCGTCCTCAGGGGGCCAGGCACAGATACGCAGTATTTT
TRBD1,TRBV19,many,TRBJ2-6,CASRTGGLSGANVLTF,TGTGCCAGTCGGACAGGGGGCCTATCTGGGGCCAACGTCCTGACTTTC
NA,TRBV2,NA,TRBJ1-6,CASKNNNSPLHF,TGTGCCAGCAAGAACAATAATTCACCCCTCCACTTT
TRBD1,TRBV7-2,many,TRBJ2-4,CASSPWDRERNIQYF,TGTGCCAGCAGCCCGTGGGACAGGGAGAGAAACATTCAGTACTTC
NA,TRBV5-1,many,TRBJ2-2,CASRALQSVSGELFF,TGCGCCAGCAGAGCCCTCCAAAGTGTCAGCGGGGAGCTGTTTTTT
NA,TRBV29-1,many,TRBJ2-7,CSVEGLGAGFEQYF,TGCAGCGTTGAAGGATTGGGTGCCGGCTTCGAGCAGTACTTC
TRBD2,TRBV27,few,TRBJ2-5,CASSLYGTRGETQYF,TGTGCCAGCAGTTTATACGGGACTAGAGGGGAGACCCAGTACTTC
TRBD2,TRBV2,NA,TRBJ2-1,CASRLAGGGNEQFF,TGTGCCAGCAGGCTAGCGGGTGGGGGGAATGAGCAGTTCTTC
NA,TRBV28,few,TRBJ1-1,CASNHRRGYTEAFF,TGTGCCAGCAATCATCGGAGGGGTTACACTGAAGCTTTCTTT
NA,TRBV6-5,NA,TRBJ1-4,CASSYRRGLEVGEKLFF,TGTGCCAGCAGTTATAGACGGGGGCTAGAAGTAGGGGAAAAACTGTTTTTT
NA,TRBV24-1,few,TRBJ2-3,CATSGTLGNTDTQYF,TGTGCCACCAGTGGGACCCTTGGGAACACAGATACGCAGTATTTT
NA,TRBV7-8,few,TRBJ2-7,CASTGRTGQAYEQYF,TGTGCCAGCACCGGGAGAACTGGACAAGCCTACGAGCAGTACTTC
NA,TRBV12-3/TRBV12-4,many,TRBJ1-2,CASSHGQGSYGYTF,TGTGCCAGCAGTCACGGCCAGGGTAGCTATGGCTACACCTTC
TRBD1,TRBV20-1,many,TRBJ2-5,CSARAILGQGLETQYF,TGCAGTGCTAGAGCAATACTCGGACAGGGCCTAGAGACCCAGTACTTC
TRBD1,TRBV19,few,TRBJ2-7,CASSPNNRGFFYEQYF,TGTGCCAGTAGTCCCAATAACAGGGGGTTCTTCTACGAGCAGTACTTC
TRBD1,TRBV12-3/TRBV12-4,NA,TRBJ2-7,CASSLGGQAISYEQYF,TGTGCCAGCAGTTTAGGAGGACAGGCTATTTCCTACGAGCAGTACTTC
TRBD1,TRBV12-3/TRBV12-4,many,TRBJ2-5,CASSSPGTGKETQYF,TGTGCCAGCAGTTCTCCCGGGACAGGAAAAGAGACCCAGTACTTC
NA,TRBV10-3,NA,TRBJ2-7,CAISAEGRIYEQYF,TGTGCCATCAGTGCAGAGGGGAGGATCTACGAGCAGTACTTC
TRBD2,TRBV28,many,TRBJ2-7,CASSQPGRGTYEQYF,TGTGCCAGCAGTCAACCGGGGAGGGGCACCTACGAGCAGTACTTC
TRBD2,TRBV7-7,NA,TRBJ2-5,CASSLAGREETQYF,TGTGCTAGCAGCTTAGCAGGGAGGGAAGAGACCCAGTACTTC
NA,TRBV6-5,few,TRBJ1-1,CASSYPSSTEAFF,TGTGCCAGCAGTTACCCTTCAAGCACTGAAGCTTTCTTT
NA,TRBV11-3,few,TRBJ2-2,CASSRGHTGELFF,TGTGCCAGCAGTCGGGGACACACCGGGGAGCTGTTTTTT
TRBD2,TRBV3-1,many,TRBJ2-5,CASSPVAGFQETQYF,TGTGCCAGCAGCCCCGTAGCGGGCTTCCAAGAGACCCAGTACTTC
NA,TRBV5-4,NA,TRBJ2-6,CASSSTVTSGANVLTF,TGTGCCAGCAGCTCGACGGTCACCTCTGGGGCCAACGTCCTGACTTTC
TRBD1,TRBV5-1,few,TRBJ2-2,CASSEGTGVSSGELFF,TGCGCCAGCAGCGAAGGAACAGGGGTATCCTCCGGGGAGCTGTTTTTT
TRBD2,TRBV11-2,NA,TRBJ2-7,CASSLGLAGGLKLYEQYF,TGTGCCAGCAGCTTAGGCCTAGCGGGAGGTCTTAAGTTATACGAGCAGTACTTC
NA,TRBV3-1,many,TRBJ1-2,CASSQGDRTGYGYTF,TGTGCCAGCAGCCAAGGGGACCGGACTGGCTATGGCTACACCTTC
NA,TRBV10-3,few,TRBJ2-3,CAISEGGRARDTQYF,TGTGCCATCAGTGAGGGAGGTCGAGCACGAGATACGCAGTATTTT
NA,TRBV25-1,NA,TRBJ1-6,CASREQGENSPLHF,TGTGCCAGCAGGGAACAGGGCGAAAATTCACCCCTCCACTTT
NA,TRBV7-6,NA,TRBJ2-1,CASSLASASNEQFF,TGTGCCAGCAGCTTAGCGTCAGCCAGCAATGAGCAGTTCTTC
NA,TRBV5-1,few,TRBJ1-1,CASSTLGAGDTEAFF,TGCGCCAGCAGCACACTGGGGGCAGGGGACACTGAAGCTTTCTTT
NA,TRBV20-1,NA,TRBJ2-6,CSANLQGTTHF,TGCAGTGCTAACCTGCAGGGAACCACACATTTC
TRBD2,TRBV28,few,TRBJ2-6,CASSPWTSGRISGANVLTF,TGTGCCAGCAGTCCCTGGACTAGCGGGAGGATCTCTGGGGCCAACGTCCTGACTTTC
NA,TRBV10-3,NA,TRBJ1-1,CAIRGLDTEAFF,TGTGCCATCCGTGGGTTGGACACTGAAGCTTTCTTT
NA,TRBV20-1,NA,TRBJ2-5,CSARGGSKETQYF,TGCAGTGCTAGAGGGGGCAGTAAAGAGACCCAGTACTTC
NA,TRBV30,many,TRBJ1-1,CAQLRQPENTEAFF,TGTGCCCAACTCAGACAGCCTGAGAACACTGAAGCTTTCTTT
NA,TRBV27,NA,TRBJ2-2,CASSKIRGGRDTGELFF,TGTGCCAGCAGCAAGATCAGGGGGGGCAGGGACACCGGGGAGCTGTTTTTT
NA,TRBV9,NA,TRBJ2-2,CASSVVTGAGELFF,TGTGCCAGCAGCGTAGTTACGGGAGCCGGGGAGCTGTTTTTT
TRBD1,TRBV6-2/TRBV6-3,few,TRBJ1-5,CASRSGTGPYSNQPQHF,TGTGCCAGCAGATCCGGGACAGGCCCTTATAGCAATCAGCCCCAGCATTTT
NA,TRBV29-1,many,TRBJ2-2,CSFEDGGLNTGELFF,TGCAGCTTTGAGGACGGGGGCCTGAACACCGGGGAGCTGTTTTTT
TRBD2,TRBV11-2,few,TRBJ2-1,CASSSSGGAYNEQFF,TGTGCCAGCAGCTCTAGCGGGGGAGCTTACAATGAGCAGTTCTTC
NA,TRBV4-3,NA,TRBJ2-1,CASSRTAPGDEQFF,TGCGCCAGCAGCCGCACCGCCCCAGGGGACGAGCAGTTCTTC
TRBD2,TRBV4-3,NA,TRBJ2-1,CASSQLAGGHWSSYNEQFF,TGCGCCAGCAGCCAACTAGCGGGAGGCCATTGGAGCTCCTACAATGAGCAGTTCTTC
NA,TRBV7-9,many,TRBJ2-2,CASSLASQDTGELFF,TGTGCCAGCAGCTTAGCTTCTCAGGACACCGGGGAGCTGTTTTTT
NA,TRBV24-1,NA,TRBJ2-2,CATARAGTGELFF,TGTGCCACCGCGAGGGCAGGGACCGGGGAGCTGTTTTTT
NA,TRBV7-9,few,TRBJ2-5,CASSTVGSARETQYF,TGTGCCAGCAGCACGGTCGGCTCGGCGCGAGAGACCCAGTACTTC
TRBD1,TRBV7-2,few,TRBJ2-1,CASAPRQGWGNEQFF,TGTGCCAGCGCCCCCAGACAGGGGTGGGGCAATGAGCAGTTCTTC
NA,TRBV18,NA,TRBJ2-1,CASSPSDVTYNEQFF,TGTGCCAGCTCACCCTCGGACGTGACCTACAATGAGCAGTTCTTC
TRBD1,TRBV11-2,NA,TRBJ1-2,CASSLNRGDGYTF,TGTGCCAGCAGCTTAAACAGGGGCGATGGCTACACCTTC
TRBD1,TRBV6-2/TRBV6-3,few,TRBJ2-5,CASTHSGTDVETQYF,TGTGCCAGCACCCATTCCGGGACAGACGTAGAGACCCAGTACTTC
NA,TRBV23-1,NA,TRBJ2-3,CASNRSDPTTSTDTQYF,TGCGCCAGCAATAGATCCGACCCGACAACTAGCACAGATACGCAGTATTTT
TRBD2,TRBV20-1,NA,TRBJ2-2,CSASPLGTSGGAVIGELFF,TGCAGTGCTTCTCCCCTCGGGACTAGCGGGGGGGCCGTTATCGGGGAGCTGTTTTTT